Listed below are T cell receptor beta chains from one sample, sequenced in a study of T cell clones after liver transplantation. Sequencing was performed with immunoSEQ multiplex PCR; in TCRdb, only in-frame clones are kept and a portion is missing. The sample lists 12,000 to 15,000 clones, over 90% seen once, with roughly half in the top ten. Sequencing used CD8+ T cells from blood, obtained before liver transplant. Receptors were obtained from a human donor who received a liver transplant. Both conserved end residues are trimmed from each CDR3. For some rows the clone size is stated as once, few or many, or as a class when expanded; others skip it.

TRBJ1-1 | - | TRBV19 | ASNPTGVWSEAF
TRBJ2-5 | - | TRBV5-6 | ASSPDRYQETQY
TRBJ1-3 | - | TRBV27 | ASSLAGGRGNTIY
TRBJ2-7 | - | TRBV9 | ASSATGYSYEQY
TRBJ2-7 | - | TRBV10-3 | AISESINEQY
TRBJ1-2 | - | TRBV5-1 | ASSLAGEGYT
TRBJ2-2 | - | TRBV7-9 | ASSSEGAGELF
TRBJ1-1 | - | TRBV28 | ASSLSQYRGGTEAF
TRBJ2-1 | - | TRBV7-9 | ASSLEGLAGGPSNEQF
TRBJ2-3 | - | TRBV7-8 | ASSLDRGSSDTQY
TRBJ2-7 | - | TRBV13 | ASSLGIQGNYEQY
TRBJ1-1 | - | TRBV27 | ASTALGRANTEAF
TRBJ1-1 | - | TRBV27 | ASSQGTEAF
TRBJ2-1 | - | TRBV7-9 | ASSLGQGALFTYNEQF
TRBJ1-2 | - | TRBV28 | ASSTQGYYGYT
TRBJ1-3 | - | TRBV5-5 | ASSLDPSFSGNTIY
TRBJ2-7 | - | TRBV7-9 | ASSLFSRGLVSYEQY
TRBJ2-2 | - | TRBV11-2 | ASSLDGPPTGELF
TRBJ2-2 | - | TRBV7-6 | ASSLVSPTGLRNTGELF
TRBJ2-5 | - | TRBV7-9 | ASSFAETQY
TRBJ2-3 | - | TRBV5-8 | ASSLTAGTDTQY
TRBJ2-5 | - | TRBV10-3 | AISGTGVRETQY
TRBJ2-2 | - | TRBV4-3 | ASSQELRRGAYGELF
TRBJ2-1 | once | TRBV5-1 | ASSLGTSGWASSYNEQF
TRBJ1-2 | - | TRBV6-6 | ASSYSWGNYGYT
TRBJ2-7 | - | TRBV28 | ASSLPTGISSYEQY
TRBJ2-5 | - | TRBV6-5 | ASSHWQGSQETQY
TRBJ2-7 | - | TRBV2 | ASSSPAGVGHEQY
TRBJ2-7 | - | TRBV5-1 | ASSLRESSYEQY
TRBJ2-3 | - | TRBV5-4 | ASSLAGDTQY
TRBJ2-3 | - | TRBV6-5 | ASSITGVITDTQY
TRBJ2-7 | - | TRBV4-1 | ASSQDPGRTPGFYEQY
TRBJ2-7 | - | TRBV6-5 | ASSPDRLPYEQY
TRBJ2-7 | - | TRBV30 | AWSLDSTGEQY
TRBJ2-3 | - | TRBV9 | ASSGGTSGRDTQY
TRBJ1-1 | - | TRBV19 | ASSIGLGRGKGPVAF
TRBJ2-7 | - | TRBV27 | ASSNLYEQY
TRBJ2-4 | - | TRBV7-9 | ASSSTSSRQENIQY
TRBJ2-1 | - | TRBV5-1 | ASSSSLTSGDNNEQF
TRBJ2-7 | - | TRBV7-6 | ASSLSGSSIYEQY
TRBJ2-7 | - | TRBV27 | ASSPLDSTYEQY
TRBJ2-3 | - | TRBV27 | ASSQLAGGTGAQY
TRBJ2-3 | - | TRBV4-2 | ASSQDSPQGEADTQY
TRBJ2-7 | - | TRBV13 | ASSILSYEQY